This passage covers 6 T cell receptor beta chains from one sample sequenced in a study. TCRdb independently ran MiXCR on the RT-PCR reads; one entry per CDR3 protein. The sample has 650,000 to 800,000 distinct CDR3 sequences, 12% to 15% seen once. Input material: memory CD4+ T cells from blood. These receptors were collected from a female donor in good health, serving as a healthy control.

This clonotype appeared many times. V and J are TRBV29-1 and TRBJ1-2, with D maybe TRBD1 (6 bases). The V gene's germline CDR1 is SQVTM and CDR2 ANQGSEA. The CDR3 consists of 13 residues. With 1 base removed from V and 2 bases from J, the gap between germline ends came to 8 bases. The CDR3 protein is CSVEGGQNYGYTF. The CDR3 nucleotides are TGCAGCGTTGAAGGGGGGCAGAACTATGGCTACACCTTC.

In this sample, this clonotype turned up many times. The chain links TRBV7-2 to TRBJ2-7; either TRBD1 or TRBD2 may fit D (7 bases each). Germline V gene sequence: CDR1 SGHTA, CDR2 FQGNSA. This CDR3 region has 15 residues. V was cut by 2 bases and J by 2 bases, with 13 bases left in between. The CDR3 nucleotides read TGTGCCAGCAGCTTATGGACAGGACTAGCCTACGAGCAGTACTTC. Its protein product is CASSLWTGLAYEQYF.

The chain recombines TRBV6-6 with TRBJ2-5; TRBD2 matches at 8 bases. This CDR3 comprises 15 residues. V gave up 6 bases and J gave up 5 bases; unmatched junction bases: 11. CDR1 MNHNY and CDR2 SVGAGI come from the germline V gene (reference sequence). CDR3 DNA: TGTGCCAGCAGCCCCGTCCGGGGGGGGGTGGAGACCCAGTACTTC. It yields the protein CASSPVRGGVETQYF.

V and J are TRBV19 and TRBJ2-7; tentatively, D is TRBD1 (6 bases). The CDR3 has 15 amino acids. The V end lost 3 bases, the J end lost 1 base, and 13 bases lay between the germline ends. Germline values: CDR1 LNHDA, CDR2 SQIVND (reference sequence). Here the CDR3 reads CASSISGTQSYEQYF. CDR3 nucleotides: TGTGCCAGTAGTATCTCCGGGACACAGTCCTACGAGCAGTACTTC.

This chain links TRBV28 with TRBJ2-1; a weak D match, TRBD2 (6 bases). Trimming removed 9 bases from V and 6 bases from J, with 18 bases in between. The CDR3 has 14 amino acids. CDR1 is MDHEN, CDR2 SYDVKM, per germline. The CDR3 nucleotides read TGTGCCAGTCGGGACTGGACCTTTCCCAATGAGCAGTTCTTC. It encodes CASRDWTFPNEQFF.

The CDR3 coding sequence is TGTGCCAGCAGGCCGGGACAGGGGGGCTCCCTTAACTATGGCTACACCTTC. Its protein product is CASRPGQGGSLNYGYTF. V gene TRBV5-4 combines with J gene TRBJ1-2, with TRBD1 identical over 11 bases. The CDR3 runs 17 residues. J lost 1 base, V lost 5 bases, and 10 bases had no gene match. CDR1 SGHNT and CDR2 YYREEE come from the germline V gene (reference sequence).